What follows are 11 T cell receptor beta chains derived from one specimen sequenced in a study of blood T cell repertoires in COVID-19. Using immunoSEQ multiplex PCR, the repertoire was profiled, and TCRdb retains in-frame clones only, with some absent. Among nearly 250,000 clones listed, more than 70% were seen once. Input material: peripheral blood. The receptors stem from a woman older than 75 with COVID-19, enrolled during active disease.

The chain couples TRBV6-5 to TRBJ2-7, with TRBD1 as a possible D gene (5 bases). The germline CDR1 and CDR2 sequences are MNHEY and SVGAGI. This CDR3 comprises 13 residues. V lost 8 bases to trimming and J lost 3 bases, with 14 bases between them. Here the CDR3 DNA reads TGTGCCAGCCGTACAGGCTCCTACTACGAGCAGTACTTC. The encoded protein is CASRTGSYYEQYF.

The V call is TRBV19, the J call TRBJ2-2, with D perhaps TRBD1 (6 bases). The germline V gene encodes CDR1 LNHDA and CDR2 SQIVND (reference sequence). The CDR3 is made up of 18 amino acids. V was clipped by 3 bases and J by 5 bases, with 22 bases between them. This CDR3 is CASSIIPLGASGTGELFF. The CDR3 coding sequence is TGTGCCAGTAGTATCATTCCTTTGGGGGCCTCTGGAACCGGGGAGCTGTTTTTT.

This clone was seen a single time. One end of the junction does not line up with germline, which may come from a read error. This chain uses TRBV5-1 with TRBJ2-1, with 13 bases fitting TRBD2. The CDR3 totals 15 residues. Germline CDR1 SGHRS, CDR2 YFSETQ. The CDR3: CASSFSGTSGTEEFF. CDR3 DNA sequence: TGCGCCAGCAGCTTCTCCGGGACTAGCGGGACTGAGGAGTTCTTC.

The gene calls are TRBV29-1 and TRBJ1-2; 8 bases match TRBD1. The V gene end was trimmed by 6 bases and the J gene end by 0 bases; junction bases not matched to a gene: 9. The V gene's germline CDR1 is SQVTM and CDR2 ANQGSEA. The CDR3 has 15 residues. The CDR3 DNA reads as TGCAGCGTATCTGACAGGGGACCTGCTAACTATGGCTACACCTTC. It translates to CSVSDRGPANYGYTF.

The chain combines TRBV28 with TRBJ1-4, with D possibly TRBD1 on 6 matching bases. In germline, CDR1 is MDHEN, CDR2 SYDVKM. V was cut by 8 bases and J by 1 base, with 14 bases left in between. This CDR3 is 15 amino acids long. This CDR3 reads CASFSRGGTNEKLFF. The CDR3 nucleotides are TGTGCCAGCTTCTCGAGAGGGGGAACTAATGAAAAACTGTTTTTT. Variable domain in full (rest from reference TRBV28 and TRBJ1-4): DVKVTQSSRYLVKRTGEKVFLECVQDMDHENMFWYRQDPGLGLRLIYFSYDVKMKEKGDIPEGYSVSREKKERFSLILESASTNQTSMYLCASFSRGGTNEKLFFGSGTQLSVL.

The J gene is TRBJ2-2, the V gene TRBV6-5; no firm D call. V was cut by 0 bases and J by 4 bases, with 12 bases left in between. Germline CDR1 MNHEY, CDR2 SVGAGI. The CDR3 sequence is 16 residues long. CDR3 region: CASSYSFSLPTGELFF. CDR3 sequence (DNA): TGTGCCAGCAGTTACTCGTTTTCACTACCCACCGGGGAGCTGTTTTTT.

DNA for the CDR3: TGTGCCAGCAGCTCGGACAGAATGTCTGGAAACACCATATATTTT. It specifies CASSSDRMSGNTIYF. This chain uses TRBV7-9 with TRBJ1-3; the D gene is possibly TRBD1 (6 bases). The CDR3 is 15 residues long. V lost 4 bases to trimming and J lost 1 base, with 11 bases between them. Germline CDR1 is SEHNR and CDR2 is FQNEAQ (reference sequence). Full variable domain (outside the CDR3, taken from reference TRBV7-9 and TRBJ1-3): DTGVSQNPRHKITKRGQNVTFRCDPISEHNRLYWYRQTLGQGPEFLTYFQNEAQLEKSRLLSDRFSAERPKGSFSTLEIQRTEQGDSAMYLCASSSDRMSGNTIYFGEGSWLTVV.

V and J are TRBV28 and TRBJ2-3, with 10 bases identical to TRBD2. Germline lookup yields CDR1 MDHEN and CDR2 SYDVKM. This CDR3 is 15 amino acids long. Losses at the gene ends were 5 bases for V and 5 bases for J; bases not matched to a gene: 7. DNA for the CDR3: TGTGCCAGCAGTCGAGCGGGGGGGGTGTTAGATACGCAGTATTTT. This translates into CASSRAGGVLDTQYF.

The V and J genes are TRBV19 and TRBJ2-3; 10 bases match TRBD2. CDR1 and CDR2 from the germline V gene are LNHDA and SQIVND (reference sequence). This CDR3 spans 16 amino acids. Losses at the gene ends were 1 base for V and 1 base for J; bases not matched to a gene: 2. CDR3 in amino acids: CASSIGLAGGTDTQYF. CDR3 coding DNA: TGTGCCAGTAGTATAGGTCTAGCGGGGGGCACAGATACGCAGTATTTT.

The chain is built from TRBV29-1 and TRBJ1-1; 8 bases match TRBD1. The V segment lost 6 bases and the J segment 1 base; nucleotides outside the gene matches: 4. This CDR3 comprises 13 residues. The germline V gene encodes CDR1 SQVTM and CDR2 ANQGSEA. DNA for the CDR3: TGCAGCGTCAAGACAGGGGCGAACACTGAAGCTTTCTTT. Translation gives CSVKTGANTEAFF.

The chain combines TRBV5-1 with TRBJ2-2, with 8 bases lining up with TRBD1. CDR1 SGHRS and CDR2 YFSETQ come from the germline V gene. J gave up 5 bases and V 4 bases, and 4 bases lay outside the gene matches. The CDR3 runs 14 residues. The CDR3 is CASSLRQGTGELFF. The CDR3 DNA sequence: TGCGCCAGCAGCCTTCGACAGGGGACCGGGGAGCTGTTTTTT.